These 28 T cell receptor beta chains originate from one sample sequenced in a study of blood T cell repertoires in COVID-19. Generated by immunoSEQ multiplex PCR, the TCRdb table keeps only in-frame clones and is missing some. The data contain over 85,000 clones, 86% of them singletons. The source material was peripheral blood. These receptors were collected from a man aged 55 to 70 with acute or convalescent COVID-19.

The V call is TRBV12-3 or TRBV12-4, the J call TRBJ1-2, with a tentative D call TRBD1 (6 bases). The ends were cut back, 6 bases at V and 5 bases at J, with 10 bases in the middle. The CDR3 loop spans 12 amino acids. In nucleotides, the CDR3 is TGTGCCAGCAGCCGGCAGGGGTATGGCTACACCTTC. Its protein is CASSRQGYGYTF.

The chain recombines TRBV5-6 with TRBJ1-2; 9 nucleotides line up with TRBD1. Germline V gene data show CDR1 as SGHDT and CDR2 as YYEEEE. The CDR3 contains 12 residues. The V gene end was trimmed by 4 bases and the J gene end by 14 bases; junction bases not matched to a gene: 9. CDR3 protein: CASSTSRDRVTF. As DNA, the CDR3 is TGTGCCAGCAGCACGTCCCGGGACAGGGTGACCTTC.

The CDR3 DNA follows: TGTGCCACCAGCAGAGCGGCTCTAGGGTTGGGGGGCCAAGAGACCCAGTACTTC. This encodes CATSRAALGLGGQETQYF. The chain combines TRBV15 with TRBJ2-5; the D gene is possibly TRBD2 (6 bases). There are 18 residues in the CDR3. Germline V CDR1 and CDR2: LNHNV, YYDKDF (reference sequence). Trimming left V 1 base short and J 1 base short, with 19 bases between.

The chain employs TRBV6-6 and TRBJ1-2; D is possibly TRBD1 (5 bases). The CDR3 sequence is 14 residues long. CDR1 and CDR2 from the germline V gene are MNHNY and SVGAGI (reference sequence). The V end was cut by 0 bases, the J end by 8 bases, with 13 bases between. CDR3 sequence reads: CASSYSLGGRGYTF. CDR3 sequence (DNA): TGTGCCAGCAGTTACTCGTTGGGGGGACGGGGCTACACCTTC.

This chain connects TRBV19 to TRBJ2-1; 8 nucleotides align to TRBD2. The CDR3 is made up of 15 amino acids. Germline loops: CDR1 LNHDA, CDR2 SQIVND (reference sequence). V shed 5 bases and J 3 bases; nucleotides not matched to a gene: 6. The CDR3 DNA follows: TGTGCCAGTAGTTTGACTAGCGACAGCTACAATGAGCAGTTCTTC. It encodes CASSLTSDSYNEQFF.

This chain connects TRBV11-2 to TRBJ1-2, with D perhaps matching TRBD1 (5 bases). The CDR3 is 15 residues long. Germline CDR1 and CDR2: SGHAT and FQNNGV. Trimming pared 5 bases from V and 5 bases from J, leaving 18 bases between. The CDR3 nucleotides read TGTGCCAGCAGCCCAGGGCCCTCCCCCGTATATGGCTACACCTTC. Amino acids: CASSPGPSPVYGYTF. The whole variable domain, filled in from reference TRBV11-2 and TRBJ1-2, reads EAGVAQSPRYKIIEKRQSVAFWCNPISGHATLYWYQQILGQGPKLLIQFQNNGVVDDSQLPKDRFSAERLKGVDSTLKIQPAKLEDSAVYLCASSPGPSPVYGYTFGSGTRLTVV.

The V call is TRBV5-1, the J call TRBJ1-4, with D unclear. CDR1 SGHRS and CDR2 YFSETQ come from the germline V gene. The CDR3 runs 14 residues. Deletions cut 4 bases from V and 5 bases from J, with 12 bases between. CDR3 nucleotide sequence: TGCGCCAGCAGCGGGCTATCCTCGAATGAAAAACTGTTTTTT. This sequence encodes CASSGLSSNEKLFF.

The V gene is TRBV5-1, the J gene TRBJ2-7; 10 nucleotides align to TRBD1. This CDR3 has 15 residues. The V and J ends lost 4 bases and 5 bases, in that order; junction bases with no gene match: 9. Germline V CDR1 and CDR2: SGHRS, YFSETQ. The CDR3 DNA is TGCGCCAGCAGCCTGGGTGGGACAGGGGAGCACGAGCAGTACTTC. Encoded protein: CASSLGGTGEHEQYF.

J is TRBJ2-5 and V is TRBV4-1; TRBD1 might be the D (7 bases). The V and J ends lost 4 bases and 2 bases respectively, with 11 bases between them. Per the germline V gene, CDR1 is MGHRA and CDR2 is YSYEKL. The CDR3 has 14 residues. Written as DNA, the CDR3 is TGCGCCAGCAGCCTGGAGGGGGCGCAAGAGACCCAGTACTTC. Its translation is CASSLEGAQETQYF.

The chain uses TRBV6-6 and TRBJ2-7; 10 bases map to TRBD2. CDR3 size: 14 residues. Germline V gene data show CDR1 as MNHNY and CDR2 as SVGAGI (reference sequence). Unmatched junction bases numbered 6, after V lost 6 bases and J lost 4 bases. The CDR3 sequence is CASRPTSGLYEQYF. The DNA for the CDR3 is TGTGCCAGCAGACCGACTAGCGGGCTTTACGAGCAGTACTTC.

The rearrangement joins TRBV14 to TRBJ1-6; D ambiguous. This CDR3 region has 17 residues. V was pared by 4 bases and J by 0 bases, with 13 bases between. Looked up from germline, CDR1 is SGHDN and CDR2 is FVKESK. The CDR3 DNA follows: TGTGCCAGCAGCCCTCGAACTATATTCTCCTATAATTCACCCCTCCACTTT. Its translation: CASSPRTIFSYNSPLHF.

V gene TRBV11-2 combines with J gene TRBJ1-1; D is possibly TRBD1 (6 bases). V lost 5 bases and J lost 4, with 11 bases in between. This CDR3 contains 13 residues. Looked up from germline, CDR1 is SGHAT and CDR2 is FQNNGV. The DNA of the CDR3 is TGTGCCAGCAGCCAAAACAGGGCCACTGAAGCTTTCTTT. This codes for CASSQNRATEAFF.

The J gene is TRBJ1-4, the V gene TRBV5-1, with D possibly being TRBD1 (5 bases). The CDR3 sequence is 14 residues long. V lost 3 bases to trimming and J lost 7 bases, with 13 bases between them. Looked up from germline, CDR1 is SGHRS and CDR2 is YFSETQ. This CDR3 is CASSSGGVGEKLFF. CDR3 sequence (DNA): TGCGCCAGCAGCTCAGGAGGGGTGGGTGAAAAACTGTTTTTT.

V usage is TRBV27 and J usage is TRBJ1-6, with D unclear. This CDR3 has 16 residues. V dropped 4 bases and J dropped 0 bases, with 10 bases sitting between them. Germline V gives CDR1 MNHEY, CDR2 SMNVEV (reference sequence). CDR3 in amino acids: CASSSSSRSYNSPLHF. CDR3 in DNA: TGTGCCAGCAGTTCCTCGAGCCGCTCCTATAATTCACCCCTCCACTTT.

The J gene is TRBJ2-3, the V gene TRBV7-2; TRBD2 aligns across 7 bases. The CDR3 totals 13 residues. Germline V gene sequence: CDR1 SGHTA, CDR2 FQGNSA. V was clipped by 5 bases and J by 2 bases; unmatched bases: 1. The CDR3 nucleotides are TGTGCCAGCAGCGGGGGGGTCACAGATACGCAGTATTTT. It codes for CASSGGVTDTQYF.

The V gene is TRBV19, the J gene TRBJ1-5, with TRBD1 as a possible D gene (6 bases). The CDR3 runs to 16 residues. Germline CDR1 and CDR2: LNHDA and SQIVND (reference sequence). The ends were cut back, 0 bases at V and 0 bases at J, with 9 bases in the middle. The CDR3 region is CASSIDPGASNQPQHF. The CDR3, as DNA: TGTGCCAGTAGTATAGATCCAGGGGCTAGCAATCAGCCCCAGCATTTT.

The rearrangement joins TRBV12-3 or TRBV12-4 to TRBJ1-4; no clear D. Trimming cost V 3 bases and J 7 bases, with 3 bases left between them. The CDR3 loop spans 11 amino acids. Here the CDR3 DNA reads TGTGCCAGCAGTTTCGGTGAAAAACTGTTTTTT. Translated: CASSFGEKLFF.

The CDR3 nucleotides read TGTGCCAGCAGCTGGGTGCAGGGTCGAGGGGGTACTGAAGCTTTCTTT. The encoded protein is CASSWVQGRGGTEAFF. The chain joins TRBV7-6 to TRBJ1-1, with a possible D match to TRBD1 (6 bases). From germline, CDR1 is SGHVS and CDR2 FNYEAQ. This CDR3 is 16 amino acids long. The V gene lost 4 bases and the J gene lost 5 bases, with 20 bases spanning the gap. Complete variable domain (other parts from reference TRBV7-6 and TRBJ1-1): GAGVSQSPRYKVTKRGQDVALRCDPISGHVSLYWYRQALGQGPEFLTYFNYEAQQDKSGLPNDRFSAERPEGSISTLTIQRTEQRDSAMYRCASSWVQGRGGTEAFFGQGTRLTVV.

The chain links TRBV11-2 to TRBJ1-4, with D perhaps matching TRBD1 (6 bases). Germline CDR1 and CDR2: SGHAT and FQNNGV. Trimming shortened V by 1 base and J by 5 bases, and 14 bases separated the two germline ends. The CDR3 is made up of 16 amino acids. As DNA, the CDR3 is TGTGCCAGCAGCTTAGGGTTCAGGACAGTAAATGAAAAACTGTTTTTT. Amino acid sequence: CASSLGFRTVNEKLFF. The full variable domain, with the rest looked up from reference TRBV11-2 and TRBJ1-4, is EAGVAQSPRYKIIEKRQSVAFWCNPISGHATLYWYQQILGQGPKLLIQFQNNGVVDDSQLPKDRFSAERLKGVDSTLKIQPAKLEDSAVYLCASSLGFRTVNEKLFFGSGTQLSVL.

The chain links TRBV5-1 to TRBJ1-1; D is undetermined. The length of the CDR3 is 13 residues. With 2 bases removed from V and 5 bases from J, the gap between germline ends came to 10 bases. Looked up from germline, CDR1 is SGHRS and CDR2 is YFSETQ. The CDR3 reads CASSFNGRTEAFF. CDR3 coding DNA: TGCGCCAGCAGCTTTAACGGGAGAACTGAAGCTTTCTTT.

The CDR3 bases are TGTGCCAGCAGCCCCAGGTACTATGGCTACACCTTC. Translation: CASSPRYYGYTF. The chain uses TRBV14 and TRBJ1-2; the D is unclear. V dropped 4 bases and J dropped 3 bases, with 6 bases sitting between them. The germline V gene encodes CDR1 SGHDN and CDR2 FVKESK. The CDR3 totals 12 residues.

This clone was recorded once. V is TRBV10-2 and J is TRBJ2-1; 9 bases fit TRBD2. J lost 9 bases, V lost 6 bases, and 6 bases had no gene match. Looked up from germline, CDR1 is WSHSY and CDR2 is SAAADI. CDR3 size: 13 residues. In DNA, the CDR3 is TGCGCCAGCAGGCCTAGCGGGGAGTCTGAGCAGTTCTTC. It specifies CASRPSGESEQFF.

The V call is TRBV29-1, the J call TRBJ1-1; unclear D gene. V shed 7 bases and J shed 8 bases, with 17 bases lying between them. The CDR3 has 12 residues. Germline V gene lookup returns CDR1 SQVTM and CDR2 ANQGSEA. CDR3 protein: CSATIVSQEAFF. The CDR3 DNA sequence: TGCAGCGCGACTATCGTGAGTCAAGAAGCTTTCTTT.

The CDR3 reads CATSRSEVGDTQYF. CDR3 sequence (DNA): TGTGCCACCAGCAGGAGCGAAGTTGGAGATACGCAGTATTTT. The chain combines TRBV15 with TRBJ2-3; D unresolved. The CDR3 is 14 amino acids. Trimming left V 3 bases short and J 5 bases short, with 12 bases between. CDR1 and CDR2 from the germline V gene are LNHNV and YYDKDF (reference sequence). The whole variable domain, filled in from reference TRBV15 and TRBJ2-3, reads DAMVIQNPRYQVTQFGKPVTLSCSQTLNHNVMYWYQQKSSQAPKLLFHYYDKDFNNEADTPDNFQSRRPNTSFCFLDIRSPGLGDTAMYLCATSRSEVGDTQYFGPGTRLTVL.

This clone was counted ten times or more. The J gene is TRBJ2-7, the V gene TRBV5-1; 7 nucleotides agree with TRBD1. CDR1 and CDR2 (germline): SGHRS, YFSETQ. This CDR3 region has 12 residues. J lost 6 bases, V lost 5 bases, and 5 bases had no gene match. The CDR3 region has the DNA TGCGCCAGCAGACAGACAGGGCCCGAGCAGTACTTC. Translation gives CASRQTGPEQYF.

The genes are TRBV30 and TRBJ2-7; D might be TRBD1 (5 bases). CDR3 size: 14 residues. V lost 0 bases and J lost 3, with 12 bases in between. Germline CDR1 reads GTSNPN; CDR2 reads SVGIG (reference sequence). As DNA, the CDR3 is TGTGCCTGGAGTGTACGGGCAGGGAACTACGAGCAGTACTTC. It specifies CAWSVRAGNYEQYF.

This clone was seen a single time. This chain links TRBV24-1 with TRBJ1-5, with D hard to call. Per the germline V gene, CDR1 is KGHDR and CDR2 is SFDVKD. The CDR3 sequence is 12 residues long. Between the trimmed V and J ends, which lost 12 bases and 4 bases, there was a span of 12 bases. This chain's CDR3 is CASNSRNQPQHF. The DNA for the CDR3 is TGTGCCTCGAACTCGAGAAATCAGCCCCAGCATTTT.

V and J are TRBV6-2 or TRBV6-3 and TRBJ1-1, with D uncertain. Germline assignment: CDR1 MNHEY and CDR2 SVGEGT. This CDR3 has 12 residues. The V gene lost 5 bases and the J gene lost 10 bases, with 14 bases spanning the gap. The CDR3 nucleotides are TGTGCCAGCAGTCCCCCGTGGGCTGTAGCTTTCTTT. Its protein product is CASSPPWAVAFF.